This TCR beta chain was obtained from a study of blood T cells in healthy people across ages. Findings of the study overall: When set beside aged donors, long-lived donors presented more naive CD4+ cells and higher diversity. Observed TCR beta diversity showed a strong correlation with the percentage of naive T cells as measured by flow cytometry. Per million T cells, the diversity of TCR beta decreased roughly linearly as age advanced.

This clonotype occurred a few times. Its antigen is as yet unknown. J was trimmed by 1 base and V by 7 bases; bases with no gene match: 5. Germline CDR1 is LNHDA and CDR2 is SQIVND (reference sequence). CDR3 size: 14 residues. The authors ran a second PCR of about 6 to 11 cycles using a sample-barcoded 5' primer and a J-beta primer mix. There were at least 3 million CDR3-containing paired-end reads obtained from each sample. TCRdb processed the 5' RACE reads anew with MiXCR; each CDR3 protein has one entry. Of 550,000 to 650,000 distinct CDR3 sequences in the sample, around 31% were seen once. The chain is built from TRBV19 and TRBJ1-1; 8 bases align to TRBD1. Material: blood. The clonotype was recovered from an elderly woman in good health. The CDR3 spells CASNPDRGNTEAFF. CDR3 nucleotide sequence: TGTGCCAGTAATCCCGACAGGGGGAACACTGAAGCTTTCTTT.